What follows are 25 T cell receptor beta chains derived from one specimen sequenced in a study of OX40 agonist ivuxolimab in advanced cancers. Data came from immunoSEQ multiplex PCR; TCRdb stores just in-frame clones and leaves some out. The table has about 13,000 clones, about two thirds seen once. The starting material was CD4+ or CD8+ T cells sorted from blood, obtained in a trial of the OX40 agonist ivuxolimab. The receptors here all came from an adult with an advanced solid tumor such as melanoma, head and neck, liver or kidney cancer.

The chain recombines TRBV2 with TRBJ1-1, with TRBD1 matching over 8 bases. Germline loops: CDR1 SNHLY, CDR2 FYNNEI. CDR3 length: 15 residues. V shed 7 bases and J 4 bases; nucleotides not matched to a gene: 11. The CDR3 sequence: CASNPFTGGGTEAFF. DNA of the CDR3: TGTGCCAGCAATCCCTTTACAGGGGGAGGCACTGAAGCTTTCTTT. The variable domain in full, with the rest retrieved from reference TRBV2 and TRBJ1-1, is EPEVTQTPSHQVTQMGQEVILRCVPISNHLYFYWYRQILGQKVEFLVSFYNNEISEKSEIFDDQFSVERPDGSNFTLKIRSTKLEDSAMYFCASNPFTGGGTEAFFGQGTRLTVV.

The chain employs TRBV7-8 and TRBJ1-1, with TRBD1 as a possible D gene (5 bases). Germline CDR1 reads SGHVS; CDR2 reads FQNEAQ. The CDR3 length is 19 residues. The V and J ends lost 8 bases and 0 bases respectively, with 28 bases between them. The CDR3 bases are TGTGCCAGCCGGGTGGGTAGGACACTTGGGACTGAATTGAACACTGAAGCTTTCTTT. Amino acids: CASRVGRTLGTELNTEAFF.

CDR3 nucleotide sequence: TGTGCCAGCAGTGACGGCCCACAGGGGCCCTACGAGCAGTACTTC. It encodes CASSDGPQGPYEQYF. V usage is TRBV2 and J usage is TRBJ2-7; TRBD1 agrees at 7 bases. CDR1 is SNHLY, CDR2 FYNNEI, per germline. V shed 3 bases, J shed 2 bases, and the junction held 7 bases outside the gene matches. This CDR3 contains 15 residues.

The chain's CDR3 is CASSYSGASYEQYF. The DNA of the CDR3 is TGTGCCAGTAGTTATTCCGGGGCATCCTACGAGCAGTACTTC. The rearrangement uses TRBV19 and TRBJ2-7; D possibly matches TRBD1 or TRBD2 (5 bases each). Germline values: CDR1 LNHDA, CDR2 SQIVND (reference sequence). The CDR3 has 14 residues. V was cut by 5 bases and J by 1 base, with 12 bases left in between.

As DNA, the CDR3 is TGTGCCAGCAACAGGATTAATGAAAAACTGTTTTTT. Translated: CASNRINEKLFF. The chain uses TRBV2 and TRBJ1-4; TRBD1 is a possible D gene (5 bases). V lost 7 bases and J 4 bases, leaving 7 bases between the germline ends. The CDR3 runs to 12 residues. The germline V gene encodes CDR1 SNHLY and CDR2 FYNNEI. Together with reference TRBV2 and TRBJ1-4, the CDR3 gives the full variable domain: EPEVTQTPSHQVTQMGQEVILRCVPISNHLYFYWYRQILGQKVEFLVSFYNNEISEKSEIFDDQFSVERPDGSNFTLKIRSTKLEDSAMYFCASNRINEKLFFGSGTQLSVL.

This clone is judged medium-sized. The rearrangement joins TRBV27 to TRBJ2-7; 7 nucleotides agree with TRBD1. The germline V gene has CDR1 MNHEY and CDR2 SMNVEV (reference sequence). The CDR3 totals 14 residues. V was clipped by 2 bases and J by 2 bases; unmatched bases: 3. DNA of the CDR3: TGTGCCAGCAGTTTAAGGGGGACAGCCTACGAGCAGTACTTC. Amino acids: CASSLRGTAYEQYF.

The chain links TRBV7-9 to TRBJ1-1; D is possibly TRBD1 (5 bases). This CDR3 has 12 residues. The V gene's germline CDR1 is SEHNR and CDR2 FQNEAQ (reference sequence). The germline V and J ends were trimmed by 6 bases and 3 bases, with 8 bases remaining between them. The CDR3 DNA is TGTGCCAGCAGGGGAGGGGACACTGAAGCTTTCTTT. Translated, it gives CASRGGDTEAFF.

The J gene is TRBJ1-2, the V gene TRBV2; no firm D call. The CDR3 runs 14 residues. From germline, CDR1 is SNHLY and CDR2 FYNNEI. Trimming removed 0 bases from V and 2 bases from J, with 7 bases in between. CDR3 bases: TGTGCCAGCAGTGAAGCAGCACGAAACTATGGCTACACCTTC. Encoded protein: CASSEAARNYGYTF.

The chain is built from TRBV20-1 and TRBJ2-1; D is uncertain. The V gene lost 6 bases and the J gene lost 15 bases, with 12 bases spanning the gap. The CDR3 spans 9 residues. Germline V gene lookup returns CDR1 DFQATT and CDR2 SNEGSKA (reference sequence). In DNA, the CDR3 is TGCAGTGCATCTGATGGTAGGTTCTTC. Protein product: CSASDGRFF.

V is TRBV11-2 and J is TRBJ2-1; 9 bases line up with TRBD2. The CDR3 runs to 15 residues. The germline V gene encodes CDR1 SGHAT and CDR2 FQNNGV. J was trimmed by 5 bases and V by 5 bases; bases with no gene match: 7. The CDR3 is CASSRGSGRHNEQFF. CDR3 sequence (DNA): TGTGCCAGCAGCCGGGGCAGCGGGAGGCACAATGAGCAGTTCTTC.

This chain joins TRBV10-1 and TRBJ2-1, with 9 bases identical to TRBD1. Losses at the gene ends were 3 bases for V and 7 bases for J; bases not matched to a gene: 4. The germline CDR1 and CDR2 sequences are WNHNN and SYGVQD (reference sequence). This CDR3 has 14 amino acids. CDR3 sequence (DNA): TGCGCCAGCAGTGATCCTGGACAGGGGAATGAGCAGTTCTTC. This gives the protein CASSDPGQGNEQFF.

V is TRBV5-8 and J is TRBJ1-4; D may be TRBD1 (5 bases). In germline, CDR1 is SGHTS, CDR2 YDEGEE. The V end lost 0 bases, the J end lost 5 bases, and 11 bases lay between the germline ends. The CDR3 spans 15 residues. The CDR3: CASSLVGQTNEKLFF. CDR3 bases: TGTGCCAGCAGCTTGGTGGGGCAGACGAATGAAAAACTGTTTTTT.

The gene calls are TRBV19 and TRBJ2-1; D is unclear. The V end was cut by 3 bases, the J end by 6 bases, with 9 bases between. In germline, CDR1 is LNHDA, CDR2 SQIVND (reference sequence). The CDR3 is made up of 13 amino acids. DNA of the CDR3: TGTGCCAGTAGTATCTACGTGGGCAATGAGCAGTTCTTC. Translated, it gives CASSIYVGNEQFF.

This clone was detected only once. This sequence joins TRBV6-5 and TRBJ2-3; D possibly matches TRBD1 or TRBD2 (5 bases each). The CDR3 extends over 14 amino acids. V lost 7 bases to trimming and J lost 2 bases, with 13 bases between them. The germline V gene encodes CDR1 MNHEY and CDR2 SVGAGI. DNA of the CDR3: TGTGCCAGCACTTCGGGGCCAAACACAGATACGCAGTATTTT. Translated: CASTSGPNTDTQYF.

This chain links TRBV6-1 with TRBJ2-7; 10 bases align to TRBD1. CDR3 length: 15 residues. Germline-derived CDR1 and CDR2 are MNHNS and SASEGT. V lost 1 base, J lost 0 bases, and 0 bases stayed unmatched. The CDR3 loop is CASSEGTGGSYEQYF. The CDR3 region has the DNA TGTGCCAGCAGTGAAGGGACAGGGGGCTCCTACGAGCAGTACTTC.

This clone was recorded a few times. The J gene is TRBJ2-7, the V gene TRBV4-2, with 8 nucleotides matching TRBD1. CDR3 length equals 15 residues. V lost 5 bases, J lost 4 bases, and 10 bases stayed unmatched. The germline CDR1 and CDR2 sequences are LGHNA and YNFKEQ. CDR3 in DNA: TGTGCCAGCAGCTCTGGGACAGGCGATTTTTACGAGCAGTACTTC. This sequence encodes CASSSGTGDFYEQYF.

The chain uses TRBV5-1 and TRBJ1-6, with 9 positions matching TRBD1. V dropped 2 bases and J dropped 8; count of bases not matched to a gene: 2. There are 14 residues in the CDR3. In germline, CDR1 is SGHRS, CDR2 YFSETQ. The CDR3, as DNA: TGCGCCAGCAGCTTACAGGGGGCATATTCACCCCTCCACTTT. This translates into CASSLQGAYSPLHF.

This sequence joins TRBV9 and TRBJ1-1; no definite D call. The CDR3 consists of 13 residues. Trimming shortened V by 3 bases and J by 3 bases, and 9 bases separated the two germline ends. CDR1 is SGDLS and CDR2 is YYNGEE in the germline V gene. The CDR3 is CASSAFLYTEAFF. The DNA of the CDR3 is TGTGCCAGCAGCGCCTTTCTATACACTGAAGCTTTCTTT.

The chain links TRBV11-2 to TRBJ1-3, with D possibly being TRBD1 (5 bases). This CDR3 contains 14 residues. Trimming stripped 5 bases from V and 2 bases from J, with 10 bases between. Germline CDR1 is SGHAT and CDR2 is FQNNGV. The CDR3 here is CASSHRGTGNTIYF. Here the CDR3 DNA reads TGTGCCAGCAGCCACCGGGGGACTGGAAACACCATATATTTT.

The chain couples TRBV2 to TRBJ2-3; 9 positions agree with TRBD1. The CDR3 contains 15 residues. The ends lost 6 bases at V and 4 bases at J; junction bases unmatched: 8. The germline gives CDR1 SNHLY, CDR2 FYNNEI. The CDR3 DNA sequence: TGTGCCAGCAGGGTCGACAGGGGGAGCCCAGATACGCAGTATTTT. Translation: CASRVDRGSPDTQYF. Based on the CDR3 plus reference TRBV2 and TRBJ2-3, the full variable domain is EPEVTQTPSHQVTQMGQEVILRCVPISNHLYFYWYRQILGQKVEFLVSFYNNEISEKSEIFDDQFSVERPDGSNFTLKIRSTKLEDSAMYFCASRVDRGSPDTQYFGPGTRLTVL.

In this sample, this clone turned up once. The rearrangement links TRBV6-9 to TRBJ2-5, with TRBD1 matching over 8 bases. The length of the CDR3 is 15 residues. Germline loops: CDR1 MNHGY, CDR2 SVAAGI. Trimming removed 7 bases from V and 6 bases from J; junction bases left unmatched: 13. The CDR3 DNA sequence: TGTGCCAGCACCCCTCATCGGACAGGGTGCAAGACCCAGTACTTC. Its translation is CASTPHRTGCKTQYF.

This rearrangement joins TRBV5-1 to TRBJ1-3, with D hard to call. This CDR3 spans 16 amino acids. Trimming removed 2 bases from V and 0 bases from J, with 12 bases in between. Germline lookup yields CDR1 SGHRS and CDR2 YFSETQ. The DNA for the CDR3 is TGCGCCAGCAGCTTTGAAGCAGCCCACTCTGGAAACACCATATATTTT. Protein sequence: CASSFEAAHSGNTIYF.

This rearrangement joins TRBV6-5 to TRBJ2-2; 9 bases are shared with TRBD1. CDR1 and CDR2 (germline): MNHEY, SVGAGI. The V segment lost 5 bases and the J segment 3 bases; nucleotides outside the gene matches: 4. The CDR3 is 15 residues long. The CDR3 DNA is TGTGCCAGCAGTCCCGGGACAGGGTACACCGGGGAGCTGTTTTTT. It is translated as CASSPGTGYTGELFF.

The chain joins TRBV27 to TRBJ2-3; perhaps TRBD2 as D (6 bases). V was cut by 5 bases and J by 0 bases, with 15 bases left in between. Germline V gene lookup returns CDR1 MNHEY and CDR2 SMNVEV (reference sequence). This CDR3 spans 16 amino acids. CDR3 nucleotides: TGTGCCAGCAGTGTAACTAGCAGTCCTAGCACAGATACGCAGTATTTT. It yields the protein CASSVTSSPSTDTQYF.

J is TRBJ2-7 and V is TRBV7-8; possibly TRBD2 for D (5 bases). The V end was cut by 6 bases, the J end by 1 base, with 10 bases between. CDR3 size: 13 residues. The germline V gene encodes CDR1 SGHVS and CDR2 FQNEAQ. The CDR3 coding sequence is TGTGCCAGCAGTAGCGCTAATTCCTACGAGCAGTACTTC. It translates to CASSSANSYEQYF.